This T cell receptor (beta chain) came from a study of blood T cell repertoires in COVID-19 (TCRdb year 2020). Regarding the research as a whole: Collaborator samples came from the United States, Italy and Spain and covered acute and convalescent phases of COVID-19. The prospective study material was composed of cDNA or gDNA derived from T cells, B-cell-depleted T cells, or PBMCs. The dataset comprised deeply sampled blood TCRbeta repertoires from subjects exposed to, actively infected with, or recovered from COVID-19. The repertoires were released in a freely available public database intended as a resource for research on the immune response to SARS-CoV-2. Samples were obtained from the ongoing ImmuneRACE study (first 160 participants) and from about 1,300 subjects provided by 6 global collaborators. Nearly every sample came with metadata listing a de-identified subject ID, COVID-19 status, age in years and sex. HLA class I and class II types, where available, came from metadata supplied by the sample provider rather than from assay-based typing. The investigation overall reported the following: How much clinical and demographic metadata was included differed by source and by participant, and the metadata was provided uncurated.

Note on this clone: Its antigen remains undetermined. Base qualities are not at hand, and no much larger clone is one base apart.

The immunoSEQ Assay, a bias-controlled multiplex PCR, was used to amplify TCRbeta CDR3 regions from genomic DNA. On the authors' methods: The number of nucleated cells in each sample was estimated by amplification of reference gene primers within the assay. To quantify the absolute abundance of each unique TCRbeta CDR3 rearrangement, sequence reads were collapsed and filtered. For each sample, productive Simpson clonality was calculated as the square root of Simpson's diversity index across productive rearrangements. TCRdb provides this immuneACCESS table in a form limited to in-frame rearrangements. Some clones are lacking; in checked studies, under half of them reflect an unresolved V gene, and why the rest are absent is not known. The V and J calls and clone size are taken from that table; D and trimming were inferred from the DNA. The sample yields 130,000 to 150,000 clones; 87% were counted once. Of the sample, 0.75% to 0.95% is held by the ten largest clones.

V was cut back by 2 bases and J by 4 bases, leaving a gap of 11 bases between them. Reading the germline V gene gives CDR1 MGHDK and CDR2 SYGVNS. The CDR3 starts with the cysteine, ends with the phenylalanine, and has 14 residues. Only the CDR3 DNA is retained, 42 bases long and in frame from the first base. Whole blood was collected in K2EDTA tubes by collaborating institutions according to the institutions' own protocols. For TCRbeta analysis, collaborators shipped samples in one of three forms: frozen whole blood, isolated PBMCs, or DNA extracted from either of those sample types. The rearrangement combines TRBV25-1 with TRBJ1-2; the D gene remains uncertain. The source is a woman between 45 and 60 years old with acute or convalescent COVID-19. Specimen: peripheral blood. The CDR3 region reads CASSEDLTPYGYTF. The DNA sequence is as follows: TGTGCCAGCAGTGAAGATCTGACTCCCTATGGCTACACCTTC.